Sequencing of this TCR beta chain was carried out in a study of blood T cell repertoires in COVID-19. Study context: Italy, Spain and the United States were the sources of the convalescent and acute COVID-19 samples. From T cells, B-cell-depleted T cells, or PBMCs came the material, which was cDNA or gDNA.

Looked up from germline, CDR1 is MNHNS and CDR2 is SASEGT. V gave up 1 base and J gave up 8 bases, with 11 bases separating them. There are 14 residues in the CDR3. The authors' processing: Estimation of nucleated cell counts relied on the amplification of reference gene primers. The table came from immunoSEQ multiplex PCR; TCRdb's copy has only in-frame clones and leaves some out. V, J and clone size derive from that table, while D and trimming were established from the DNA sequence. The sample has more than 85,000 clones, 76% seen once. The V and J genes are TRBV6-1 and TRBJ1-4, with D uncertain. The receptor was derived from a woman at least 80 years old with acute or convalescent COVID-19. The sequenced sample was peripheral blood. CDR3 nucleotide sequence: TGTGCCAGCAGTGAAGGCCGGGGTTTAGAAAAACTGTTTTTT. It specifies CASSEGRGLEKLFF.